This TCR beta chain derives from a study of shared clonotypes between healthy human individuals. TCRdb keeps only in-frame clones here, not all; method: immunoSEQ multiplex PCR. The table includes more than 2 million clones, roughly 95% detected once. Germline assignment: CDR1 MNHEY and CDR2 SVGAGI. The CDR3 spans 13 residues. J was trimmed by 2 bases and V by 6 bases; bases with no gene match: 3. The chain joins TRBV6-5 to TRBJ2-7, with 8 bases that match TRBD2. The origin of this receptor is a man younger than 30 in good health. Material: naive CD4+ T cells sorted from blood. The subset was: CD45RA+ positively selected. CDR3 sequence reads: CASRLSGTYEQYF. The CDR3 DNA reads as TGTGCCAGCAGACTTAGCGGGACCTACGAGCAGTACTTC.